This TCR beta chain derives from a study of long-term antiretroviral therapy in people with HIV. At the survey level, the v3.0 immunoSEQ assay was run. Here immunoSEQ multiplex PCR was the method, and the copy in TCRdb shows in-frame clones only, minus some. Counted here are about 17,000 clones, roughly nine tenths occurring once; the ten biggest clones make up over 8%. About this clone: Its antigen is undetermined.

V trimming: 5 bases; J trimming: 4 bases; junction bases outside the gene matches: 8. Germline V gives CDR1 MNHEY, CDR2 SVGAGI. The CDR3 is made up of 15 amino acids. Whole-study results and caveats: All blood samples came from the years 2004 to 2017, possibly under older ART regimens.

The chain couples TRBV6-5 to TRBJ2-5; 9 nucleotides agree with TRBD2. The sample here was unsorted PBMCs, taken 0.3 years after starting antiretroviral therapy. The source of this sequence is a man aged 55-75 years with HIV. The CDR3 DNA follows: TGTGCCAGCAGTCCTTGGCGGGGGGGCGGAGAGACCCAGTACTTC. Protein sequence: CASSPWRGGGETQYF.